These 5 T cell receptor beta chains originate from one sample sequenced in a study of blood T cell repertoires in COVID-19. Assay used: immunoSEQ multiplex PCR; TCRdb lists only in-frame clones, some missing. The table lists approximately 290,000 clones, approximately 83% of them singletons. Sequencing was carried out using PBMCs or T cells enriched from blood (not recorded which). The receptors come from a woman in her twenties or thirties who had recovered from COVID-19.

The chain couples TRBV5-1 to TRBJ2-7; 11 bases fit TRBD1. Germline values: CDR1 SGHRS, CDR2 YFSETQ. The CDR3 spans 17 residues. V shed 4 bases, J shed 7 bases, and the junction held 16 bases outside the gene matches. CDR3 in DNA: TGCGCCAGCAGCACGGACAGGGGGCCCACCTCGGCGTGGGAGCAGTACTTC. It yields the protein CASSTDRGPTSAWEQYF. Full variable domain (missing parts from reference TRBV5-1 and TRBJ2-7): KAGVTQTPRYLIKTRGQQVTLSCSPISGHRSVSWYQQTPGQGLQFLFEYFSETQRNKGNFPGRFSGRQFSNSRSEMNVSTLELGDSALYLCASSTDRGPTSAWEQYFGPGTRLTVT.

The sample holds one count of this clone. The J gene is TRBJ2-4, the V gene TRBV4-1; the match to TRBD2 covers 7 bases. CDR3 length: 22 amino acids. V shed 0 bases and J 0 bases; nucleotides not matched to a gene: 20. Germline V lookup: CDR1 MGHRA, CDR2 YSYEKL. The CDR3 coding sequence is TGCGCCAGCAGCCAAGATAGATCCCTATATTACCGGGGGGAAATAGCCAAAAACATTCAGTACTTC. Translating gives CASSQDRSLYYRGEIAKNIQYF.

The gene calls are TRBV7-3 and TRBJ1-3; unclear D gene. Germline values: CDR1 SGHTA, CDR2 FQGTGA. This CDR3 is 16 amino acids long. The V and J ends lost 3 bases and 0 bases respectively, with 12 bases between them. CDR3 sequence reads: CASSFVDSFSGNTIYF. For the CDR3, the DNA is TGTGCCAGCAGCTTTGTCGACTCCTTCTCTGGAAACACCATATATTTT.

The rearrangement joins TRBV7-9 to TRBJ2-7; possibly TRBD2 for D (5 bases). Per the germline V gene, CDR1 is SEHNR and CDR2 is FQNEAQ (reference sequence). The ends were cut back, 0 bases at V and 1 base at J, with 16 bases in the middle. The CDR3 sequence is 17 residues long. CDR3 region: CASSLASRGEKSYEQYF. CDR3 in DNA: TGTGCCAGCAGCTTAGCATCACGGGGAGAGAAATCCTACGAGCAGTACTTC.

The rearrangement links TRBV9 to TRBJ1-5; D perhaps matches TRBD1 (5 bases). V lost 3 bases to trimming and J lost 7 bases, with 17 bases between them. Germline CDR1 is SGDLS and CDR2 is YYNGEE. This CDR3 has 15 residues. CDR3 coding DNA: TGTGCCAGCAGCGCCCCGGGGGGGGTGGGCCAGCCCCAGCATTTT. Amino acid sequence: CASSAPGGVGQPQHF. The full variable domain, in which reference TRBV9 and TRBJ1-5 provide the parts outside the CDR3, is DSGVTQTPKHLITATGQRVTLRCSPRSGDLSVYWYQQSLDQGLQFLIQYYNGEERAKGNILERFSAQQFPDLHSELNLSSLELGDSALYFCASSAPGGVGQPQHFGDGTRLSIL.